This TCR beta chain came from a study of cytomegalovirus exposure and HLA in healthy donors. Comments on this clone: As yet, its antigen is unknown.

Broader study findings: Presence/absence analysis assumed near-uniform sequencing depth across donors. Rarity characterized most TCR sequences, yet some public TCRs appeared in many donors. Among TCR beta chains, those listed as cytomegalovirus-associated numbered about 160.

Germline V gene lookup returns CDR1 LNHNV and CDR2 YYDKDF (reference sequence). The CDR3 has 15 residues. Trimming removed 0 bases from V and 5 bases from J, with 11 bases in between. The PCR employed 60 Vbeta primers together with 13 Jbeta primers. Libraries were prepared by immunoSEQ multiplex PCR; TCRdb keeps only in-frame clonotypes and omits some of them. Of more than 65,000 clones listed, less than 80% are singletons. The genes are TRBV15 and TRBJ1-5, with no clear D. Sequences were obtained from PBMCs. The sequence came from a woman aged 45-65 years in good health and CMV-seropositive. CDR3: CATSRDTSVDQPQHF. The CDR3 DNA is TGTGCCACCAGCAGAGATACGAGCGTAGATCAGCCCCAGCATTTT.